A single sample gave rise to the 25 T cell receptor beta chains below, sequenced in a study of metastatic and nonmetastatic thyroid tumors. Using MiXCR, TCRdb re-called clones from the PCR reads. The sample consists of some 12,000 clones, 25% to 35% of them appearing once. Among the patients, none had received any treatment before thyroid surgery. Source material: tumor tissue. These TCRs come from a female donor with papillary thyroid cancer or a benign thyroid nodule (not recorded which). Some clones in this sample may be carry-over from other donors' samples.

This chain links TRBV5-1 with TRBJ1-3; D remains unclear. CDR1 and CDR2 (germline): SGHRS, YFSETQ. This CDR3 is 13 amino acids long. Trimming took off 4 bases at V and 3 bases at J, with 8 bases between the two ends. The DNA for the CDR3 is TGCGCCAGCAGCCCTCCGGGTGGAAACACCATATATTTT. Translated, it gives CASSPPGGNTIYF.

The V gene is TRBV5-1, the J gene TRBJ2-5; 12 nucleotides match TRBD2. V lost 0 bases and J lost 3; bases outside the gene matches: 6. The CDR3 runs to 17 residues. Germline lookup yields CDR1 SGHRS and CDR2 YFSETQ. The CDR3 spells CASSLGLAGGPEETQYF. CDR3 bases: TGCGCCAGCAGCTTGGGGCTAGCGGGAGGGCCAGAAGAGACCCAGTACTTC.

The chain carries TRBV4-2 and TRBJ2-7, with D possibly called TRBD1 or TRBD2 (6 bases each). Germline V gene lookup returns CDR1 LGHNA and CDR2 YNFKEQ. Trimming stripped 3 bases from V and 7 bases from J, with 22 bases between. The CDR3 extends over 16 amino acids. CDR3 DNA sequence: TGTGCCAGCAGCCAGCCCCCCGAGGGGGGCGGTACGGAGCAGTACTTC. It translates to CASSQPPEGGGTEQYF.

By frequency in the sample, this clone is medium-sized. This chain uses TRBV7-2 with TRBJ1-2; 10 nucleotides agree with TRBD1. The V and J ends lost 5 bases and 2 bases, in that order; junction bases with no gene match: 8. The germline V gene encodes CDR1 SGHTA and CDR2 FQGNSA. The length of the CDR3 is 16 residues. The CDR3 DNA sequence: TGTGCCAGCAGCCCCTACAGACAGGGGGCGAACTATGGCTACACCTTC. Residues: CASSPYRQGANYGYTF. Supplemented by reference TRBV7-2 and TRBJ1-2, the full variable domain reads GAGVSQSPSNKVTEKGKDVELRCDPISGHTALYWYRQSLGQGLEFLIYFQGNSAPDKSGLPSDRFSAERTGGSVSTLTIQRTQQEDSAVYLCASSPYRQGANYGYTFGSGTRLTVV.

Details on this clone: One end of the junction is discordant with germline, which a read error may explain. CDR3 sequence: CSSRPPVLAGFTGELFF. In DNA form, the CDR3 reads TGTTCCAGCAGACCTCCGGTACTAGCGGGATTCACCGGGGAGCTGTTTTTT. The chain recombines TRBV6-1 with TRBJ2-2; 10 bases map to TRBD2. The CDR3 extends over 17 amino acids. CDR1 and CDR2 (germline): MNHNS, SASEGT.

On this clone itself: One base away lies a much larger clone, so this may be a sequencing read error. Other DNA sequences in this specimen translate into the identical CDR3. V is TRBV29-1 and J is TRBJ1-1; D is ambiguous. Germline CDR1 and CDR2: SQVTM and ANQGSEA. This CDR3 is built from 8 residues. The CDR3 here is CSVEGPFF. The CDR3 coding sequence is TGCAGCGTCGAAGGACCTTTCTTT. Full variable domain (outside the CDR3, taken from reference TRBV29-1 and TRBJ1-1): SAVISQKPSRDICQRGTSLTIQCQVDSQVTMMFWYRQQPGQSLTLIATANQGSEATYESGFVIDKFPISRPNLTFSTLTVSNMSPEDSSIYLCSVEGPFFGQGTRLTVV.

V usage is TRBV5-1 and J usage is TRBJ2-7, with 7 nucleotides matching TRBD2. Germline lookup yields CDR1 SGHRS and CDR2 YFSETQ. This CDR3 spans 14 amino acids. V lost 5 bases, J lost 1 base, and 6 bases stayed unmatched. CDR3 sequence reads: CASRPPGGSYEQYF. CDR3 nucleotides: TGCGCCAGCAGGCCGCCCGGGGGGTCCTACGAGCAGTACTTC.

This clone has ten or more counts. The rearrangement uses TRBV24-1 and TRBJ2-1; 11 nucleotides agree with TRBD1. Germline lookup yields CDR1 KGHDR and CDR2 SFDVKD. The CDR3 loop spans 17 amino acids. Germline trimming cut 3 bases from V and 1 base from J; bases unmatched to any gene: 4. The CDR3 protein is CATSDRTGGTSYNEQFF. DNA of the CDR3: TGTGCCACCAGTGATAGGACAGGGGGCACATCCTACAATGAGCAGTTCTTC.

This clone was picked up many times. A much larger clone lies one base from this, so it may be a read error. At the DNA level, this CDR3 is encoded by other sequences in the same sample as well. The chain recombines TRBV19 with TRBJ2-1; unclear D gene. This CDR3 has 13 residues. The germline gives CDR1 LNHDA, CDR2 SQIVND (reference sequence). For the CDR3, the DNA is TGTGCCAGTAGCATAGGCTTAGCCCGGGAGCAGTTCTTC. Its protein product is CASSIGLAREQFF.

A single count supports this clone. The J gene is TRBJ2-1, the V gene TRBV3-1; D remains ambiguous. This CDR3 has 16 residues. V lost 1 base and J lost 7, with 17 bases in between. Germline CDR1 LGHDT, CDR2 YNNKEL (reference sequence). The CDR3 loop is CASSQGLSPVGNEQFF. CDR3 nucleotides: TGTGCCAGCAGCCAAGGTCTCTCCCCCGTGGGGAATGAGCAGTTCTTC.

This clone occurred a few times. The chain carries TRBV6-1 and TRBJ2-7; maybe TRBD2 (5 bases). Trimming left V 9 bases short and J 0 bases short, with 18 bases between. CDR3 length equals 15 residues. CDR1 is MNHNS and CDR2 is SASEGT in the germline V gene. CDR3 loop: CASSSDSINSYEQYF. The DNA of the CDR3 is TGTGCCAGTAGTTCGGACTCCATTAACTCCTACGAGCAGTACTTC.

This chain uses TRBV5-1 with TRBJ1-4; 10 bases match TRBD1. The V and J ends lost 7 bases and 7 bases, in that order; junction bases with no gene match: 10. Germline CDR1 SGHRS, CDR2 YFSETQ. The CDR3 has 15 residues. CDR3 DNA: TGCGCCAGCGGACCAGGGACAGGGGAGGTTGAAAAACTGTTTTTT. Translating it yields CASGPGTGEVEKLFF.

The chain employs TRBV6-2 or TRBV6-3 and TRBJ2-3, with TRBD1 identical over 8 bases. J lost 3 bases, V lost 8 bases, and 22 bases had no gene match. The CDR3 has 19 residues. Germline CDR1 is MNHEY and CDR2 is SVGEGT. The chain's CDR3 is CASQLRLNRGTFITDTQYF. CDR3 DNA sequence: TGTGCCAGCCAACTGCGTCTCAACAGGGGGACTTTTATAACAGATACGCAGTATTTT.

The table lists this clone with a few counts. In nucleotides, the CDR3 is TGTGCCAGCAGTAACCCGGGCAGCGGGGAGCTGTTTTTT. The encoded protein is CASSNPGSGELFF. V usage is TRBV27 and J usage is TRBJ2-2, with unresolved D. Germline-derived CDR1 and CDR2 are MNHEY and SMNVEV (reference sequence). The CDR3 runs 13 residues. The V and J ends lost 5 bases and 7 bases respectively, with 11 bases between them.

This chain connects TRBV7-3 to TRBJ2-1, with 9 bases fitting TRBD1. This CDR3 region has 15 residues. V dropped 4 bases and J dropped 5; count of bases not matched to a gene: 6. Per germline, CDR1 SGHTA and CDR2 FQGTGA. CDR3 nucleotide sequence: TGTGCCAGCAGCTCTACAGGGGGCTGGGACAATGAGCAGTTCTTC. Its protein is CASSSTGGWDNEQFF.

This chain links TRBV7-2 with TRBJ2-1; D possibly corresponds to TRBD1 (5 bases). The CDR3 sequence is 13 residues long. CDR1 SGHTA and CDR2 FQGNSA come from the germline V gene. Trimming shortened V by 5 bases and J by 10 bases, and 15 bases separated the two germline ends. The CDR3 DNA reads TGTGCCAGCAGCAGGGGCCCAGGGATGGAGCAGTTCTTC. It codes for CASSRGPGMEQFF.

V is TRBV30 and J is TRBJ2-7; D remains ambiguous. CDR1 and CDR2 from the germline V gene are GTSNPN and SVGIG (reference sequence). CDR3 length: 14 residues. With 4 bases removed from V and 0 bases from J, the gap between germline ends came to 13 bases. The CDR3, as DNA: TGTGCCTGGAAAACGGACCGCCGCTCCTACGAGCAGTACTTC. It specifies CAWKTDRRSYEQYF.

This chain connects TRBV4-1 to TRBJ2-5; 16 bases line up with TRBD2. Germline V CDR1 and CDR2: MGHRA, YSYEKL. J gave up 3 bases and V 3 bases, and 10 bases lay outside the gene matches. The CDR3 covers 19 residues. CDR3 nucleotide sequence: TGCGCCAGCAGCCATCCGGGACTAGCGGGAGGGCCCGGGAAAGAGACCCAGTACTTC. This codes for CASSHPGLAGGPGKETQYF.

This chain connects TRBV4-1 to TRBJ1-4, with D uncertain. V lost 4 bases and J lost 7, with 10 bases in between. The CDR3 consists of 13 residues. Germline V CDR1 and CDR2: MGHRA, YSYEKL. The CDR3 DNA reads as TGCGCCAGCAGCCGGGATCAAACTGAAAAACTGTTTTTT. It yields the protein CASSRDQTEKLFF.

The V and J genes are TRBV5-1 and TRBJ2-2; D is unclear. Trimming removed 4 bases from V and 3 bases from J, with 10 bases in between. Per the germline V gene, CDR1 is SGHRS and CDR2 is YFSETQ. This CDR3 spans 14 amino acids. The CDR3 loop is CASSSLTDTGELFF. The CDR3, as DNA: TGCGCCAGCAGCAGCCTAACAGACACCGGGGAGCTGTTTTTT.

The J gene is TRBJ2-6, the V gene TRBV6-1; 11 positions agree with TRBD2. This CDR3 has 16 residues. J was trimmed by 3 bases and V by 10 bases; bases with no gene match: 8. The germline gives CDR1 MNHNS, CDR2 SASEGT. The CDR3: CATTSGSQDGANVLTF. The CDR3 DNA reads as TGTGCCACCACTAGCGGGAGCCAAGATGGGGCCAACGTCCTGACTTTC.

This clone has at least ten counts. This chain joins TRBV9 and TRBJ2-7; 9 nucleotides line up with TRBD2. Germline values: CDR1 SGDLS, CDR2 YYNGEE. This CDR3 is 15 amino acids long. J was trimmed by 4 bases and V by 1 base; bases with no gene match: 6. Here the CDR3 reads CASSVRSSGNYEQYF. The CDR3 DNA is TGTGCCAGCAGCGTAAGGTCTAGCGGGAATTACGAGCAGTACTTC.

By share, this clone ranks as medium-sized. The rearrangement joins TRBV20-1 to TRBJ1-3; D remains unclear. This CDR3 spans 14 amino acids. Germline lookup yields CDR1 DFQATT and CDR2 SNEGSKA (reference sequence). The V end was cut by 2 bases, the J end by 2 bases, with 10 bases between. CDR3 loop: CSARHAFTGNTIYF. In DNA form, the CDR3 reads TGCAGTGCTAGACACGCTTTCACTGGAAACACCATATATTTT.

J is TRBJ2-3 and V is TRBV3-1; TRBD2 agrees at 8 bases. The germline V gene has CDR1 LGHDT and CDR2 YNNKEL (reference sequence). This CDR3 region has 18 residues. J gave up 2 bases and V 4 bases, and 14 bases lay outside the gene matches. The CDR3 DNA sequence: TGTGCCAGCAGCCCCCGCCGGGGTAGCGGGACCCTCACAGATACGCAGTATTTT. Amino acids: CASSPRRGSGTLTDTQYF.

The CDR3 sequence is CASSQDAGTRDSPLHF. The CDR3 coding sequence is TGTGCCAGCAGCCAAGATGCGGGGACAAGGGATTCACCCCTCCACTTT. The rearrangement uses TRBV4-2 and TRBJ1-6; possible D gene TRBD1, 6 bases. The ends were cut back, 0 bases at V and 8 bases at J, with 14 bases in the middle. This CDR3 has 16 amino acids. CDR1 is LGHNA, CDR2 YNFKEQ, per germline.